This is a list of T cell receptor beta chains from one sample in a study of radiation and T cells in renal cell carcinoma. Libraries were prepared by immunoSEQ multiplex PCR; TCRdb keeps only in-frame clonotypes and omits some of them. The sample records 100,000 to 150,000 clones, 65% to 85% being singletons. The specimen comprised blood, sampled from a patient whose treatment included radiotherapy and nephrectomy. The receptor set was obtained from a man in his fifties with renal cell carcinoma. CDR3s leave out the opening cysteine and the closing phenylalanine or tryptophan. The order of the fields is D gene, J gene, clone size, V gene, CDR3 protein. D genes are given only for firm matches. Expanded clones are given a class, and other clones once, few, many or no size at all.

D gene: TRBD1
J gene: TRBJ1-2
clone size: few
V gene: TRBV10-3
CDR3 protein: AISGGQDYGYT

D gene: TRBD2
J gene: TRBJ2-1
clone size: .
V gene: TRBV27
CDR3 protein: ASSPRLAGGPYNEQF

D gene: TRBD1
J gene: TRBJ2-7
clone size: .
V gene: TRBV30
CDR3 protein: AWSVTAGGYEQY

D gene: .
J gene: TRBJ1-1
clone size: .
V gene: TRBV19
CDR3 protein: ASSWSYELNTEAF

D gene: TRBD2
J gene: TRBJ2-1
clone size: once
V gene: TRBV2
CDR3 protein: ASKEREFSYNEQF

D gene: .
J gene: TRBJ1-2
clone size: .
V gene: TRBV15
CDR3 protein: ATSRDGGSEGYT

D gene: TRBD2
J gene: TRBJ2-2
clone size: .
V gene: TRBV4-1
CDR3 protein: ASSQDSSGSYTGELF

D gene: .
J gene: TRBJ1-2
clone size: .
V gene: TRBV4-3
CDR3 protein: ASSQDGGPDGYT

D gene: .
J gene: TRBJ1-4
clone size: .
V gene: TRBV29-1
CDR3 protein: SVGGWGTEKLF

D gene: .
J gene: TRBJ2-5
clone size: .
V gene: TRBV5-1
CDR3 protein: ASSLAPQETQY

D gene: .
J gene: TRBJ2-1
clone size: .
V gene: TRBV5-1
CDR3 protein: ASSLVTGNNLRNEQF

D gene: .
J gene: TRBJ2-7
clone size: .
V gene: TRBV7-3
CDR3 protein: ASRSGPSGEQY

D gene: .
J gene: TRBJ1-2
clone size: .
V gene: TRBV7-2
CDR3 protein: ASSFKGIGPPGYT

D gene: TRBD1
J gene: TRBJ2-5
clone size: .
V gene: TRBV10-3
CDR3 protein: AIRQNSGGSETQY

D gene: .
J gene: TRBJ1-5
clone size: once
V gene: TRBV9
CDR3 protein: ASSAHGDPNQPQH

D gene: .
J gene: TRBJ1-2
clone size: .
V gene: TRBV29-1
CDR3 protein: SVEPDGMYGYT

D gene: .
J gene: TRBJ1-2
clone size: .
V gene: TRBV6-5
CDR3 protein: ASRATGGNYGYT

D gene: .
J gene: TRBJ1-3
clone size: .
V gene: TRBV5-6
CDR3 protein: ASNYGRPSGNTIY

D gene: .
J gene: TRBJ2-7
clone size: .
V gene: TRBV6-5
CDR3 protein: ASRVAPPYEQY

D gene: .
J gene: TRBJ1-3
clone size: .
V gene: TRBV5-4
CDR3 protein: ASSTWNSGNTIY

D gene: TRBD1
J gene: TRBJ2-7
clone size: .
V gene: TRBV28
CDR3 protein: ASSVYGQGTNEQY

D gene: .
J gene: TRBJ2-7
clone size: .
V gene: TRBV19
CDR3 protein: ASSIVPGYEQY

D gene: .
J gene: TRBJ2-2
clone size: once
V gene: TRBV29-1
CDR3 protein: SVRTPTGELF

D gene: TRBD1
J gene: TRBJ1-4
clone size: once
V gene: TRBV7-2
CDR3 protein: ASSTPTGVNEKLF

D gene: TRBD2
J gene: TRBJ2-1
clone size: .
V gene: TRBV7-9
CDR3 protein: ASSQWTSGNNEQF

D gene: .
J gene: TRBJ1-1
clone size: .
V gene: TRBV4-1
CDR3 protein: ASSQVLLVNTEAF

D gene: TRBD2
J gene: TRBJ2-3
clone size: few
V gene: TRBV28
CDR3 protein: ASSLRGRRTDTQY

D gene: .
J gene: TRBJ2-1
clone size: .
V gene: TRBV2
CDR3 protein: ASSPQVSQVNEQF

D gene: .
J gene: TRBJ1-1
clone size: few
V gene: TRBV30
CDR3 protein: AWSVRPDTEAF

D gene: TRBD1
J gene: TRBJ2-7
clone size: .
V gene: TRBV6-6
CDR3 protein: ASSYPPGTGSEQY

D gene: TRBD2
J gene: TRBJ2-7
clone size: .
V gene: TRBV27
CDR3 protein: ASSLAGANSYYEQY

D gene: .
J gene: TRBJ2-1
clone size: .
V gene: TRBV27
CDR3 protein: ASSFFRLQGSYNEQF

D gene: .
J gene: TRBJ2-7
clone size: few
V gene: TRBV18
CDR3 protein: ASSHSDYEQY

D gene: TRBD1
J gene: TRBJ1-3
clone size: .
V gene: TRBV4-2
CDR3 protein: ASSLIGQGAGNTIY

D gene: .
J gene: TRBJ2-5
clone size: once
V gene: TRBV9
CDR3 protein: ASSPTVGAPETQY

D gene: .
J gene: TRBJ1-1
clone size: few
V gene: TRBV5-1
CDR3 protein: ASSLVPSNTEAF

D gene: TRBD1
J gene: TRBJ2-2
clone size: .
V gene: TRBV4-1
CDR3 protein: ASSQTTGVAGELF

D gene: .
J gene: TRBJ2-1
clone size: .
V gene: TRBV5-1
CDR3 protein: ASSYLASGVYNEQF

D gene: .
J gene: TRBJ2-7
clone size: .
V gene: TRBV2
CDR3 protein: ASNPAGPAYEQY

D gene: TRBD2
J gene: TRBJ2-1
clone size: .
V gene: TRBV11-3
CDR3 protein: ASSSGGSGDNEQF

D gene: .
J gene: TRBJ2-3
clone size: .
V gene: TRBV4-2
CDR3 protein: ASSQEGLRDTQY

D gene: TRBD2
J gene: TRBJ2-5
clone size: .
V gene: TRBV10-3
CDR3 protein: AISQRGGQETQY

D gene: .
J gene: TRBJ2-3
clone size: .
V gene: TRBV21-1
CDR3 protein: ASSIPRRQRSTDTQY

D gene: TRBD2
J gene: TRBJ2-7
clone size: .
V gene: TRBV29-1
CDR3 protein: SVEGLAGAYEQY

D gene: .
J gene: TRBJ2-2
clone size: .
V gene: TRBV6-1
CDR3 protein: ATPGEPNTGELF

D gene: TRBD2
J gene: TRBJ2-5
clone size: once
V gene: TRBV5-1
CDR3 protein: ASSVTGTSGGSGETQY

D gene: .
J gene: TRBJ1-2
clone size: .
V gene: TRBV7-2
CDR3 protein: ASSTGEAGGYT

D gene: .
J gene: TRBJ2-7
clone size: .
V gene: TRBV5-1
CDR3 protein: ASSFLGGLNSGYEQY

D gene: .
J gene: TRBJ2-7
clone size: .
V gene: TRBV19
CDR3 protein: ASSTTGTTYEQY

D gene: TRBD1
J gene: TRBJ1-1
clone size: .
V gene: TRBV25-1
CDR3 protein: ASSFTGAAEAF

D gene: TRBD2
J gene: TRBJ2-3
clone size: .
V gene: TRBV7-2
CDR3 protein: ASSSAGGGDTQY

D gene: .
J gene: TRBJ1-5
clone size: .
V gene: TRBV30
CDR3 protein: AWSTPGFGDQPQH

D gene: .
J gene: TRBJ2-2
clone size: few
V gene: TRBV4-3
CDR3 protein: ASSQAPGDTGELF